This is a list of T cell receptor beta chains from one sample in a study of Graves' ophthalmopathy and Graves' hyperthyroidism. TCRdb reprocessed the multiplex PCR reads with MiXCR, giving one entry per CDR3 protein. The sample consists of about 220,000 distinct CDR3 sequences, 20% to 25% of them appearing once. The sample taken for sequencing was peripheral blood. The receptor set was obtained from a woman between 45 and 60 years old with Graves' ophthalmopathy. CDR3s include the opening cysteine and the closing phenylalanine or tryptophan. The D gene is left open where the match is weak. Clone size is stated in some rows and not others, as once, few, many or a class when expanded.

j_call clone_size d_call v_call cdr3_nt cdr3_aa
TRBJ1-1 . . TRBV4-1 TGCGCCAGCAGCCAAGATGGTATGGTTCGGGGCACTGAAGCTTTCTTT CASSQDGMVRGTEAFF
TRBJ2-7 many . TRBV6-5 TGTGCCAGCAGTTACGGGACGGACCCCTACGAGCAGTACTTC CASSYGTDPYEQYF
TRBJ1-5 few . TRBV5-8 TGTGCCAGCAGCCCCCGAGGGTGGCCCCAGCATTTT CASSPRGWPQHF
TRBJ2-7 many . TRBV28 TGTGCCAGCAACTTAAGCGAGAGCGGTTCCTACGAGCAGTACTTC CASNLSESGSYEQYF
TRBJ1-2 . . TRBV14 TGTGCCAGCAGCCAAGATTTTGGGGGCCCAGGTAGGGGCCACACCTTC CASSQDFGGPGRGHTF
TRBJ1-1 many . TRBV9 TGTGCCAGCAGCGTCTCCGGGGCCAACACTGAAGCTTTCTTT CASSVSGANTEAFF
TRBJ2-2 . . TRBV24-1 TGTGCCACCAGTGACCCCGACTCCAGAACCGGGGAGCTGTTTTTT CATSDPDSRTGELFF
TRBJ1-1 few . TRBV28 TGTGCCAGCAGTTTATCCGGACAGCTTATCCACACTGAAGCTTTCTTT CASSLSGQLIHTEAFF
TRBJ2-7 . . TRBV6-2/TRBV6-3 TGTGCCAGCAGTTTAGAGTCGGGTTTGGTGTTCTATAACGAGCAGTACTTC CASSLESGLVFYNEQYF
TRBJ2-7 many . TRBV6-1 TGTGCCAGCATCGGCGAAACCTACGAGCAGTACTTC CASIGETYEQYF
TRBJ2-5 many . TRBV5-1 TGCGCCAGCGGGCGGGACAACGAAGAGACCCAGTACTTC CASGRDNEETQYF
TRBJ1-6 few . TRBV9 TGTGCCAGCAGCGCGTTACAGGGAGAGTCACCCCTCCACTTT CASSALQGESPLHF
TRBJ2-2 many . TRBV29-1 TGCAGCGTTTCGGGGTTCACCGGGGAGCTGTTTTTT CSVSGFTGELFF
TRBJ1-1 . . TRBV6-2/TRBV6-3 TGTGCCAGCAGTTACCGGTACGGTGTAGAAGCTTTCTTT CASSYRYGVEAFF
TRBJ2-5 many . TRBV6-1 TGTGCCAGCAGTGAAGTTGTGACTACCCAAGAGACCCAGTACTTC CASSEVVTTQETQYF
TRBJ2-7 many TRBD1 TRBV28 TGTGCCAGCGGTTCCCGGGACAGGGGTTACGAGCAGTACTTC CASGSRDRGYEQYF
TRBJ1-5 many TRBD1 TRBV2 TGTGCCAGCAGCCTGGACAGGGGGAGCAATCAGCCCCAGCATTTT CASSLDRGSNQPQHF
TRBJ1-5 many . TRBV28 TGTGCCAGCAGTTTGGAAAACCGTAATCAGCCCCAGCATTTT CASSLENRNQPQHF
TRBJ2-4 many . TRBV20-1 TGCAGTGCGGGGGGAGGTCCCGCTAAAAACATTCAGTACTTC CSAGGGPAKNIQYF
TRBJ1-6 . . TRBV28 TGTGCCAGCAGCGGAAGTTGGGGAGAGGAATCACCCCTCCACTTT CASSGSWGEESPLHF
TRBJ1-6 many . TRBV5-5 TGTGCCAGCAGCTTGACGGGCTTTTCTCTGTCACCCCTCCACTTT CASSLTGFSLSPLHF
TRBJ1-6 many TRBD1 TRBV12-3/TRBV12-4 TGTGCCAGCAGTTTAGTAGGGCCAGGGGGTTCACCCCTCCACTTT CASSLVGPGGSPLHF
TRBJ2-4 . . TRBV2 TGTGCCAGCACTGATACGGCCAAAAACATTCAGTACTTC CASTDTAKNIQYF